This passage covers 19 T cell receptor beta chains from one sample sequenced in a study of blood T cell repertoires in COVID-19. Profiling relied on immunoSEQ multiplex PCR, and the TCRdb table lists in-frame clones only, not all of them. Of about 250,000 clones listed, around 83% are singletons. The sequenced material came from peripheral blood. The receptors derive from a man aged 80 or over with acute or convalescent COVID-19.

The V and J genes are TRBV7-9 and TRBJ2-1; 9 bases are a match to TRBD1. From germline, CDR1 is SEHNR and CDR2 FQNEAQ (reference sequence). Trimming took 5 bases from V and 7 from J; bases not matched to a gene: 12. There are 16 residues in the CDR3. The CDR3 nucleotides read TGTGCCAGCAGCAATTCTCTACAGGGGGCGGGGAATGAGCAGTTCTTC. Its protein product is CASSNSLQGAGNEQFF.

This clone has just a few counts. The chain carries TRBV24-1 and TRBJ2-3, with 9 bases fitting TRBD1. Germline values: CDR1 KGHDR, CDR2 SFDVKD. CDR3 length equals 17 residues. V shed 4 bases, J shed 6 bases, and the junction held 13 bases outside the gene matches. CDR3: CATSDPLPGQGGDTQYF. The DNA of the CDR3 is TGTGCCACCAGTGACCCCCTCCCGGGACAGGGTGGCGATACGCAGTATTTT.

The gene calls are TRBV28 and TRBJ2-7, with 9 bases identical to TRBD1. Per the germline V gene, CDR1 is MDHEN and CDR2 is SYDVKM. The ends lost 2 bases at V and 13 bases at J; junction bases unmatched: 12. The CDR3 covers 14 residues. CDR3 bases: TGTGCCAGCAGTTTAGTGGGGACAGGGAAATTTCTCTACTTC. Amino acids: CASSLVGTGKFLYF.

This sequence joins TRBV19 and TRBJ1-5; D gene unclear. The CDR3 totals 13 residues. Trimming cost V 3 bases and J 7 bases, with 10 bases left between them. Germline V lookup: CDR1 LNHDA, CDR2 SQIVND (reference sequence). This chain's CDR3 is CASSITRAQPQHF. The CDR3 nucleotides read TGTGCCAGTAGTATTACGAGGGCCCAGCCCCAGCATTTT.

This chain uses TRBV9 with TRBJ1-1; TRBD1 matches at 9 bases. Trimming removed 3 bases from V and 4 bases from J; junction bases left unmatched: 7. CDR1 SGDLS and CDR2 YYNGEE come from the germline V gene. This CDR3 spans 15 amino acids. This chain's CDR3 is CASSEGTGSGTEAFF. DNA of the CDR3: TGTGCCAGCAGCGAGGGGACAGGGAGTGGCACTGAAGCTTTCTTT.

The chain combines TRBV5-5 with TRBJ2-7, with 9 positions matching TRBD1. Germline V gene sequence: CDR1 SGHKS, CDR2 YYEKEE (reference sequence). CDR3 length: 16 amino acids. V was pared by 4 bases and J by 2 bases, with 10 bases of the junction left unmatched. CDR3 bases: TGTGCCAGCAGCCTAGATCCGGGACAGGGAACCTACGAGCAGTACTTC. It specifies CASSLDPGQGTYEQYF.

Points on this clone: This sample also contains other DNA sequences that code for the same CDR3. CDR3 nucleotides: TGTGCCAGCAGCCTGGGACAGGGTAATCAGCCCCAGCATTTT. It encodes CASSLGQGNQPQHF. The genes are TRBV3-1 (or the pseudogene TRBV3-2) and TRBJ1-5, with 9 bases identical to TRBD1. The ends lost 4 bases at V and 4 bases at J; junction bases unmatched: 2. The V gene's germline CDR1 is LGHDT and CDR2 YNNKEL (reference sequence). This CDR3 spans 14 amino acids.

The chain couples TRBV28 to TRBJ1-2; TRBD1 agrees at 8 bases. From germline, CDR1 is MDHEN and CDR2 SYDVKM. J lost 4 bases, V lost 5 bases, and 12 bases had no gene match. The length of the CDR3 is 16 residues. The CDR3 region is CASSQRTGIIGYGYTF. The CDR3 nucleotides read TGTGCCAGCAGTCAGCGGACAGGGATCATAGGCTATGGCTACACCTTC.

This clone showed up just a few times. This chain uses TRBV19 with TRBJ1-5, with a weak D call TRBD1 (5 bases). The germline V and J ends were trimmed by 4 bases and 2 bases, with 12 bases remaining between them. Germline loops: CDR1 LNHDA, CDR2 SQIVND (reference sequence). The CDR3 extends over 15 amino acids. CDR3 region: CASSTEGRGNQPQHF. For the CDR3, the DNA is TGTGCCAGTAGTACAGAGGGGAGGGGCAATCAGCCCCAGCATTTT.

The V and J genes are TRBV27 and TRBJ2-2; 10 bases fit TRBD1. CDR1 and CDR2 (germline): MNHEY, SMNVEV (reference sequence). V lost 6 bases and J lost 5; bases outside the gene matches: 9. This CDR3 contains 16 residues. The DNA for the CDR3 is TGTGCCAGCAGGACGACAGGGGGCGCTAGGACCGGGGAGCTGTTTTTT. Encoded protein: CASRTTGGARTGELFF.

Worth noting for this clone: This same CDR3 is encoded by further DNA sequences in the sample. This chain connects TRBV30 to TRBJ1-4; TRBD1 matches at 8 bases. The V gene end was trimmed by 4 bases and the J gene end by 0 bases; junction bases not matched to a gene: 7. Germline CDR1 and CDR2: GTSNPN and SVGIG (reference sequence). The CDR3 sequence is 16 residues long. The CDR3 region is CAWNDRGLATNEKLFF. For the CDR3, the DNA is TGTGCCTGGAATGACAGGGGACTCGCAACTAATGAAAAACTGTTTTTT. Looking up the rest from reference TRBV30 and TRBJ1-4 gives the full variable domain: SQTIHQWPATLVQPVGSPLSLECTVEGTSNPNLYWYRQAAGRGLQLLFYSVGIGQISSEVPQNLSASRPQDRQFILSSKKLLLSDSGFYLCAWNDRGLATNEKLFFGSGTQLSVL.

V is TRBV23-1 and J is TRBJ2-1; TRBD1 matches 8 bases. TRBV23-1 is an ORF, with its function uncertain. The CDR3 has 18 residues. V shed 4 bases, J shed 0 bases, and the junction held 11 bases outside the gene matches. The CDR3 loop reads CASSPSRDRISSYNEQFF. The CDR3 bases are TGCGCCAGCAGTCCGTCCCGGGACAGGATCAGCTCCTACAATGAGCAGTTCTTC.

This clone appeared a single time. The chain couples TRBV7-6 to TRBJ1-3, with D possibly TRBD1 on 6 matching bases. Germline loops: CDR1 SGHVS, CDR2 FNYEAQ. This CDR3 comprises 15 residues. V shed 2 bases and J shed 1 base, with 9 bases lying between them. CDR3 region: CASSLSDSSGNTIYF. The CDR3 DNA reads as TGTGCCAGCAGCTTATCGGACAGTTCTGGAAACACCATATATTTT.

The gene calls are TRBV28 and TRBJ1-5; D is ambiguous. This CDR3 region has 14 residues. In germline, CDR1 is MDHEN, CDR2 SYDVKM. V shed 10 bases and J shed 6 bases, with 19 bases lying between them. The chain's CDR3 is CATHTRVLGQPQHF. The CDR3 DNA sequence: TGTGCCACCCATACCCGGGTTTTGGGTCAGCCCCAGCATTTT.

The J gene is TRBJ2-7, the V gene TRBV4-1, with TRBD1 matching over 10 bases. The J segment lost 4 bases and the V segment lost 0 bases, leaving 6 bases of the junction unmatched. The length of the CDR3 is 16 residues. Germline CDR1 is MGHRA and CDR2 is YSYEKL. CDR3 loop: CASSQERTGGRYEQYF. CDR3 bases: TGCGCCAGCAGCCAAGAGCGGACAGGGGGAAGGTACGAGCAGTACTTC.

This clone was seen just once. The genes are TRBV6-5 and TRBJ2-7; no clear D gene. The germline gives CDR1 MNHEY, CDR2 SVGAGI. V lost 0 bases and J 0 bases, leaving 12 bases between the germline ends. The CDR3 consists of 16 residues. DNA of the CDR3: TGTGCCAGCAGTTACTCCCCCCGGTACAGCTCCTACGAGCAGTACTTC. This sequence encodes CASSYSPRYSSYEQYF.

The CDR3 DNA reads as TGCGCCAGCAGCTTGGCGGGAGGGTTCAATGAGCAGTTCTTC. The encoded protein is CASSLAGGFNEQFF. This chain uses TRBV5-1 with TRBJ2-1, with 8 nucleotides matching TRBD2. Germline V gives CDR1 SGHRS, CDR2 YFSETQ. The CDR3 consists of 14 residues. V was pared by 0 bases and J by 6 bases, with 2 bases of the junction left unmatched.

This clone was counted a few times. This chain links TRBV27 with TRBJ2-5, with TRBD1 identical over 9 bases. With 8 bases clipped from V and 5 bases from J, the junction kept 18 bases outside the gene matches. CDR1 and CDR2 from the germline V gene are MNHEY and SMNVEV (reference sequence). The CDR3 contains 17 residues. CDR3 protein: CASGQGTGYLFGETQYF. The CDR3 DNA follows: TGTGCCAGCGGCCAGGGGACAGGGTACCTTTTTGGGGAGACCCAGTACTTC.

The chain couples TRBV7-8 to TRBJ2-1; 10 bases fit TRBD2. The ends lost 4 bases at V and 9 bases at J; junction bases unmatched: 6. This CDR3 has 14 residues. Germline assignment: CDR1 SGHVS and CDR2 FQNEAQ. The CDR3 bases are TGTGCCAGCAGCTCCACTAGCGGGATCGGTGAGCAGTTCTTC. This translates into CASSSTSGIGEQFF.